The sequence of this T cell receptor beta chain was determined in a study of blood T cells in healthy people across ages. Study results and caveats: With naive T cell percentage, TCR beta diversity showed a strong correlation. Conclusively comparing naive with antigen-experienced cells was impossible with unsorted PBMCs.

Each donor's blood draw was 7.5 to 10 milliliters of peripheral blood. The germline CDR1 and CDR2 sequences are MNHEY and SMNVEV (reference sequence). V lost 5 bases to trimming and J lost 5 bases, with 12 bases between them. This CDR3 comprises 13 residues. Concerning this clonotype itself: Its antigen is not known.

Primed by a sample-barcoded 5' primer and a J-beta primer mix, a second PCR proceeded for 7 to 11 cycles. Every cDNA molecule carried a tag from a template-switch adaptor bearing 12 random nucleotides. TCRdb re-derived calls from the 5' RACE reads in MiXCR, one entry per CDR3 protein. The sample consists of about 1.7 million distinct CDR3 sequences, over 25% of them appearing once. The source of this sequence is a woman in her thirties in good health. The V call is TRBV27, the J call TRBJ1-1; no clear D. Material for sequencing was blood. The CDR3 loop reads CASSTIDGTEAFF. The CDR3 DNA follows: TGTGCCAGCAGTACAATTGACGGGACTGAAGCTTTCTTT.